The T cell receptor (beta chain) described here comes from a study of cytomegalovirus exposure and HLA in healthy donors. Study-wide results and caveats: TCR beta V segments were, for the most part, productive about 87% or about 30% of the time in an earlier analysis. A later analysis linked around 15,000 TCR beta sequences to HLA alleles at 0.05 false discovery rate.

The CDR3 has 14 residues. V shed 1 base and J shed 3 bases, with 10 bases lying between them. Germline CDR1 SGHRS, CDR2 YFSETQ. PCR primers comprised 60 Vbeta and 13 Jbeta primers. TCRdb keeps only in-frame clones here, not all; method: immunoSEQ multiplex PCR. The sample yields 200,000 to 250,000 clones, 80% to 85% seen once. The sample holds a few counts of this clone. Antigen: not known. V usage is TRBV5-1 and J usage is TRBJ1-1; D perhaps matches TRBD1 (5 bases). Sequenced input: PBMCs. The TCR sequence derives from a woman aged 55-75 years in good health and CMV-seropositive. The CDR3 DNA reads TGCGCCAGCAGCTTGATAGGGGAGGACACTGAAGCTTTCTTT. Protein sequence: CASSLIGEDTEAFF.